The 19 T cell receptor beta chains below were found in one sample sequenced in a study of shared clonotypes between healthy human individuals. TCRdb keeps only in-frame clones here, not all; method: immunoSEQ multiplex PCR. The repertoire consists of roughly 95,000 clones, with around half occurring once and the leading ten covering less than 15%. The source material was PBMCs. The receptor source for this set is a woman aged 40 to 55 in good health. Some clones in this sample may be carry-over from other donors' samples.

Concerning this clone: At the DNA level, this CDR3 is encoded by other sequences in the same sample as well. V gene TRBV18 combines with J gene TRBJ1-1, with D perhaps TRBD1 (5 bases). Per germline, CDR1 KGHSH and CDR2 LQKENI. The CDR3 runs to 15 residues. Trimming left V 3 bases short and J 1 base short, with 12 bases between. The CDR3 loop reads CASSPQGVGNTEAFF. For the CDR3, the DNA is TGTGCCAGCTCACCTCAGGGAGTTGGGAACACTGAAGCTTTCTTT.

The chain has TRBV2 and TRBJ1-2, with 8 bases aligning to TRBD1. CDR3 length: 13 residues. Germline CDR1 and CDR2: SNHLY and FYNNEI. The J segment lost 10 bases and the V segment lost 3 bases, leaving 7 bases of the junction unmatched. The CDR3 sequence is CASSEETGVDYTF. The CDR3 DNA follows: TGTGCCAGCAGTGAGGAGACAGGGGTCGACTACACCTTC. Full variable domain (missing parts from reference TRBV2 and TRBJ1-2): EPEVTQTPSHQVTQMGQEVILRCVPISNHLYFYWYRQILGQKVEFLVSFYNNEISEKSEIFDDQFSVERPDGSNFTLKIRSTKLEDSAMYFCASSEETGVDYTFGSGTRLTVV.

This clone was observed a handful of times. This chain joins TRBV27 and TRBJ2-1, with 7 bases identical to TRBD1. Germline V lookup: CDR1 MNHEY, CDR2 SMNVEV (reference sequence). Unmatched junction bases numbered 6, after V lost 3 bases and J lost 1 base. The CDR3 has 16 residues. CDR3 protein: CASSFRDRSSYNEQFF. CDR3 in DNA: TGTGCCAGCAGTTTCCGGGACAGATCATCCTACAATGAGCAGTTCTTC.

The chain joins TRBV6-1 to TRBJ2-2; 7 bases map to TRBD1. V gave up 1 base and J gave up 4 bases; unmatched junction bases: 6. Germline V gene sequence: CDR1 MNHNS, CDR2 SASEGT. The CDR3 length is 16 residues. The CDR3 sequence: CASSEGQGEATGELFF. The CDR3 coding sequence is TGTGCCAGCAGTGAAGGACAGGGTGAGGCCACCGGGGAGCTGTTTTTT.

CDR3 sequence (DNA): TGTGCCAGCAGTTTCACTAGCGGAGACAATGAGCAGTTCTTC. It specifies CASSFTSGDNEQFF. This chain links TRBV27 with TRBJ2-1, with 8 bases fitting TRBD2. CDR1 and CDR2 (germline): MNHEY, SMNVEV (reference sequence). With V trimmed by 3 bases and J by 5 bases, 3 bases remained unmatched. CDR3 size: 14 residues.

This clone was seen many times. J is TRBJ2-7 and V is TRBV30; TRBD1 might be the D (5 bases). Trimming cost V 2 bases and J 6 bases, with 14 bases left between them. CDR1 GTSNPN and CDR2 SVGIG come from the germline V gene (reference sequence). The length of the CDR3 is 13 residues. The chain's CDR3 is CAWSKVGLGEQYF. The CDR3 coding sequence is TGTGCCTGGAGTAAAGTGGGGCTCGGCGAGCAGTACTTC.

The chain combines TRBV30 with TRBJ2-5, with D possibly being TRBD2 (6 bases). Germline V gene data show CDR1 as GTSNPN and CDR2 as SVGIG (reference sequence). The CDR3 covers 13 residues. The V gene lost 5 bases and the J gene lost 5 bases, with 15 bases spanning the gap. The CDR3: CAWGKGGVETQYF. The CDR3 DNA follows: TGTGCCTGGGGGAAGGGCGGGGTTGAGACCCAGTACTTC. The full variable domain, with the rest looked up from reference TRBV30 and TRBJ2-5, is SQTIHQWPATLVQPVGSPLSLECTVEGTSNPNLYWYRQAAGRGLQLLFYSVGIGQISSEVPQNLSASRPQDRQFILSSKKLLLSDSGFYLCAWGKGGVETQYFGPGTRLLVL.

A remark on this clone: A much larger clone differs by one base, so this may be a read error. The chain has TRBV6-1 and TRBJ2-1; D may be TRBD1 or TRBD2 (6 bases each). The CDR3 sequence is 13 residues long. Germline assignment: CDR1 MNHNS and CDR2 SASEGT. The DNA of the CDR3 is TGCGCCAGCAGTGAAGGGGGGTACAATGAGCAGTTCTTC. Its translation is CASSEGGYNEQFF.

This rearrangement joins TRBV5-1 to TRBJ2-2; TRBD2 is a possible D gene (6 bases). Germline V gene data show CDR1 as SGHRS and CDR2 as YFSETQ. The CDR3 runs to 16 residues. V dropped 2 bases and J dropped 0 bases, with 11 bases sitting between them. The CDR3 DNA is TGCGCCAGCAGCTTCGTGGGACTTGCGAACACCGGGGAGCTGTTTTTT. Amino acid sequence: CASSFVGLANTGELFF.

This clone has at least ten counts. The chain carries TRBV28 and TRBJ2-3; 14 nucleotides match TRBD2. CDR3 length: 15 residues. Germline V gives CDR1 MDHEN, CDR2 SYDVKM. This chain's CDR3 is CGLAGGTRGTDTQYF. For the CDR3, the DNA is TGTGGACTAGCGGGAGGGACACGGGGCACAGATACGCAGTATTTT. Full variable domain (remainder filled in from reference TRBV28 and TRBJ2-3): DVKVTQSSRYLVKRTGEKVFLECVQDMDHENMFWYRQDPGLGLRLIYFSYDVKMKEKGDIPEGYSVSREKKERFSLILESASTNQTSMYLCGLAGGTRGTDTQYFGPGTRLTVL.

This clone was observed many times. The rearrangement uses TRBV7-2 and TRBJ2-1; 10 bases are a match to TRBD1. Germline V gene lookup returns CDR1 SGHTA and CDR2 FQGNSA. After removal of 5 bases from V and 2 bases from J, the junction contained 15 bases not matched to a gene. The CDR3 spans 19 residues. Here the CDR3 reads CASSHTGTGASGPYNEQFF. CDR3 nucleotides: TGTGCCAGCAGCCACACCGGGACAGGGGCTAGCGGGCCCTACAATGAGCAGTTCTTC.

The CDR3 here is CASLGPGLGSSYNEQFF. In DNA, the CDR3 is TGTGCCAGTTTAGGCCCCGGACTCGGGAGCTCCTACAATGAGCAGTTCTTC. The rearrangement joins TRBV18 to TRBJ2-1; the D gene is possibly TRBD2 (6 bases). Trimming removed 9 bases from V and 0 bases from J, with 21 bases in between. The CDR3 contains 17 residues. Germline lookup yields CDR1 KGHSH and CDR2 LQKENI.

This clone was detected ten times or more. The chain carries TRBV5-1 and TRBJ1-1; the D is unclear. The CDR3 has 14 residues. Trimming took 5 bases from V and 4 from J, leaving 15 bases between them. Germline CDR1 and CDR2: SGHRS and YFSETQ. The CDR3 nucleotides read TGCGCCAGCAGGAAGACGGCGACCGGCACTGAAGCTTTCTTT. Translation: CASRKTATGTEAFF.

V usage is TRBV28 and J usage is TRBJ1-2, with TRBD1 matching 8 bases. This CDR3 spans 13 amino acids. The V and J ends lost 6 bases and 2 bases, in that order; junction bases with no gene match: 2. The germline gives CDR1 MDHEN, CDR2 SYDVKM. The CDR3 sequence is CASRRTGNYGYTF. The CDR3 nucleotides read TGTGCCAGCAGAAGGACAGGGAACTATGGCTACACCTTC.

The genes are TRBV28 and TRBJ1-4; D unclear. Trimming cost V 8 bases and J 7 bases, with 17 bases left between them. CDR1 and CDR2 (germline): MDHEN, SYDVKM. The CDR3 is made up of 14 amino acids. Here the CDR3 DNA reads TGTGCCAGCCGGCGGCCCGGGCGGGCTGAAAAACTGTTTTTT. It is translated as CASRRPGRAEKLFF.

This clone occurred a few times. The CDR3 DNA is TGTGCCACCAGCACGGAGCCGTACCTCCTCTACGAGCAGTACTTC. Encoded protein: CATSTEPYLLYEQYF. The chain joins TRBV15 to TRBJ2-7; D unclear. CDR3 length: 15 amino acids. V was cut by 4 bases and J by 3 bases, with 16 bases left in between. Germline V gene sequence: CDR1 LNHNV, CDR2 YYDKDF (reference sequence). The full variable domain, completed using reference TRBV15 and TRBJ2-7, is DAMVIQNPRYQVTQFGKPVTLSCSQTLNHNVMYWYQQKSSQAPKLLFHYYDKDFNNEADTPDNFQSRRPNTSFCFLDIRSPGLGDTAMYLCATSTEPYLLYEQYFGPGTRLTVT.

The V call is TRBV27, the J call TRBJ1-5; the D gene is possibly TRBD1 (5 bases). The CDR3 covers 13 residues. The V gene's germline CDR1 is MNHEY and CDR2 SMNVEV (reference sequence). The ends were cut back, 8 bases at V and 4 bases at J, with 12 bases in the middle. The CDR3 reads CASAGGRNQPQHF. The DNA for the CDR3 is TGTGCCAGCGCGGGGGGTCGGAATCAGCCCCAGCATTTT.

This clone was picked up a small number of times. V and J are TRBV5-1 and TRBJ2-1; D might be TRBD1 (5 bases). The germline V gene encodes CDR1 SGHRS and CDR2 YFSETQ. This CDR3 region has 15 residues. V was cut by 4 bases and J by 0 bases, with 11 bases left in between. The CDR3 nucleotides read TGCGCCAGCAGCCCCAGACAGAGCTCCTACAATGAGCAGTTCTTC. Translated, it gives CASSPRQSSYNEQFF.

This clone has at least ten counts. The CDR3 here is CASRIPGSRQETQYF. CDR3 nucleotides: TGTGCCAGCAGGATCCCCGGGAGTAGACAAGAGACCCAGTACTTC. The rearrangement joins TRBV28 to TRBJ2-5; perhaps TRBD2 as D (6 bases). V lost 6 bases and J lost 2, with 16 bases in between. The CDR3 consists of 15 residues. The V gene's germline CDR1 is MDHEN and CDR2 SYDVKM. The full variable domain, in which reference TRBV28 and TRBJ2-5 provide the parts outside the CDR3, is DVKVTQSSRYLVKRTGEKVFLECVQDMDHENMFWYRQDPGLGLRLIYFSYDVKMKEKGDIPEGYSVSREKKERFSLILESASTNQTSMYLCASRIPGSRQETQYFGPGTRLLVL.